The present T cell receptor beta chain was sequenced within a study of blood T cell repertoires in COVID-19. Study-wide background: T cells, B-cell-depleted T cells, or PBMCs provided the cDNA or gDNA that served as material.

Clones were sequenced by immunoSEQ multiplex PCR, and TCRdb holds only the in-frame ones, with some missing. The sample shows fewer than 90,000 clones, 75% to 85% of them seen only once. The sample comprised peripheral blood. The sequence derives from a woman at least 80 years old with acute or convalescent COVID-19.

The CDR3 coding sequence is TGTGCCAGCGGGTGGGGACAGGACCCTAACTATGGCTACACCTTC. It codes for CASGWGQDPNYGYTF. This sequence joins TRBV6-5 and TRBJ1-2, with 8 bases lining up with TRBD1. Germline values: CDR1 MNHEY, CDR2 SVGAGI. The junction had 8 bases not matched to a gene; V was cut back by 8 bases and J by 0 bases. The CDR3 is made up of 15 amino acids.